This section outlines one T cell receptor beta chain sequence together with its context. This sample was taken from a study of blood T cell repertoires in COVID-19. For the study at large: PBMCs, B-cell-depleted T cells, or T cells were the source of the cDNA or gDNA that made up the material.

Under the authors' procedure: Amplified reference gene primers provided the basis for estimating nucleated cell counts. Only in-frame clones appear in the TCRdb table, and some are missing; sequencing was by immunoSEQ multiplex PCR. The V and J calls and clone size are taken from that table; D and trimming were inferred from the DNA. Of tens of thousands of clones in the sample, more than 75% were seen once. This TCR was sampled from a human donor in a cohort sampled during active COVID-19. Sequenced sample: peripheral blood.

In DNA, the CDR3 is TGTGCCAGTAGTATGCAGGGGGGACCGGGGGAGCTGTTTTTT. Protein: CASSMQGGPGELFF. The genes are TRBV19 and TRBJ2-2, with D possibly being TRBD1 (7 bases). This CDR3 region has 14 residues. V was clipped by 3 bases and J by 8 bases, with 13 bases between them. Germline CDR1 LNHDA, CDR2 SQIVND (reference sequence).